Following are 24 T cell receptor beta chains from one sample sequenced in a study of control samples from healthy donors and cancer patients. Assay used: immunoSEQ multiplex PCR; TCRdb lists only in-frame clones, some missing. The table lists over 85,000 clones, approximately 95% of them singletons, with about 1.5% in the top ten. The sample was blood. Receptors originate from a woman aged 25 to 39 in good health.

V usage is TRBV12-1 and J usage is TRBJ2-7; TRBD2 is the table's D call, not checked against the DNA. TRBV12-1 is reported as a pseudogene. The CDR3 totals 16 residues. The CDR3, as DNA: TGTGCCAGCAGCTTTGCGAAAGAGGGTGACCGCTACGAGCAGTACTTC. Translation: CASSFAKEGDRYEQYF.

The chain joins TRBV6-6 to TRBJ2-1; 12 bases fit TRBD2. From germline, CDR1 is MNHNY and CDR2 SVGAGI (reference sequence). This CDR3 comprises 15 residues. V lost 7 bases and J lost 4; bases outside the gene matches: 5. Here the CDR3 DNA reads TGTGCCAGCAACCGTACTAGCGGGGGGTACAATGAGCAGTTCTTC. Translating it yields CASNRTSGGYNEQFF.

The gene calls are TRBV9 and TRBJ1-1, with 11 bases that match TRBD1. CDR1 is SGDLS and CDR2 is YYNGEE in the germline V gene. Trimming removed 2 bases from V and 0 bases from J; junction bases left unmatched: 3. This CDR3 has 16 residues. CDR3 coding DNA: TGTGCCAGCAGCGTGGGGACAGGGGGTTTGAACACTGAAGCTTTCTTT. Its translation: CASSVGTGGLNTEAFF.

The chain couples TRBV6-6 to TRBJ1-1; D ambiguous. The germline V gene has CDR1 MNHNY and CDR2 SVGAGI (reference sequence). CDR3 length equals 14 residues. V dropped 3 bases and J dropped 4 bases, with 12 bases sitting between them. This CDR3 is CASSYTIGSTEAFF. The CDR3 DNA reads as TGTGCCAGCAGTTATACAATCGGGAGCACTGAAGCTTTCTTT.

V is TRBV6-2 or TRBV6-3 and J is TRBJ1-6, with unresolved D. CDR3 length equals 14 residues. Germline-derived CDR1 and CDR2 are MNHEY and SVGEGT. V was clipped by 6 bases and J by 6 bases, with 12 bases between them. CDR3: CASSLRGGNSPLHF. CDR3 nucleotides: TGTGCCAGCAGCCTACGAGGCGGTAATTCACCCCTCCACTTT.

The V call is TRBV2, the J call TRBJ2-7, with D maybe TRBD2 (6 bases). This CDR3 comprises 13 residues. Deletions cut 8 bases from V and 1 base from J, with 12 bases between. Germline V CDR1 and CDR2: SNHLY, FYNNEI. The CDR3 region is CASAGTPSYEQYF. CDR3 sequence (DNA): TGTGCCAGCGCCGGGACTCCTTCCTACGAGCAGTACTTC.

CDR3 sequence (DNA): TGTGCCAGCAGCTCCTATTTTGTGGCGGGGGGGCCAGATACGCAGTATTTT. This translates into CASSSYFVAGGPDTQYF. This chain joins TRBV7-9 and TRBJ2-3; 9 nucleotides agree with TRBD2. The CDR3 loop spans 17 amino acids. V lost 4 bases and J lost 4; bases outside the gene matches: 12. Germline loops: CDR1 SEHNR, CDR2 FQNEAQ (reference sequence).

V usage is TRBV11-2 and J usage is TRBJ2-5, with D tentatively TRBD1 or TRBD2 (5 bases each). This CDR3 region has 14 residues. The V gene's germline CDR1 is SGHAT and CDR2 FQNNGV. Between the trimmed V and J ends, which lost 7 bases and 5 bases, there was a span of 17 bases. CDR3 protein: CASTYGTVVETQYF. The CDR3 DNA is TGTGCCAGCACGTACGGGACCGTGGTGGAGACCCAGTACTTC. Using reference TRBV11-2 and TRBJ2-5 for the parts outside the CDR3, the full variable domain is EAGVAQSPRYKIIEKRQSVAFWCNPISGHATLYWYQQILGQGPKLLIQFQNNGVVDDSQLPKDRFSAERLKGVDSTLKIQPAKLEDSAVYLCASTYGTVVETQYFGPGTRLLVL.

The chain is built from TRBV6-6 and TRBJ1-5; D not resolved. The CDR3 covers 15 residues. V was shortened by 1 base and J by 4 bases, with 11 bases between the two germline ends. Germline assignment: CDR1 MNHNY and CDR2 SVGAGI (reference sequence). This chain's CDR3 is CASSYFPYSNQPQHF. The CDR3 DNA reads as TGTGCCAGCAGTTACTTCCCTTACAGTAATCAGCCCCAGCATTTT.

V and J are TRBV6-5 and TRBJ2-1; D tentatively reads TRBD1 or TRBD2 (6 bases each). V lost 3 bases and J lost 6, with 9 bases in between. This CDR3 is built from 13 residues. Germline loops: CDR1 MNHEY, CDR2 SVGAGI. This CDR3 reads CASSYGGPNEQFF. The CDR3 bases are TGTGCCAGCAGTTATGGGGGGCCCAATGAGCAGTTCTTC.

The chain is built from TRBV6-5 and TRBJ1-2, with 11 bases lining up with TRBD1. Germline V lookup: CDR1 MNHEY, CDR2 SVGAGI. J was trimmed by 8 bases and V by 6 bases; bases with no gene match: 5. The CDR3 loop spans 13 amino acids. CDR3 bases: TGTGCCAGCAGATCGGACAGGGGGCGAGGCTACACCTTC. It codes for CASRSDRGRGYTF.

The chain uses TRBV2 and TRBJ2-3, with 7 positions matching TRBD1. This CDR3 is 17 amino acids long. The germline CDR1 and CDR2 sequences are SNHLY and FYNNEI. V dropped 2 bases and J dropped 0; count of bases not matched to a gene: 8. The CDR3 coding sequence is TGTGCCAGCAGTGAATTCCTCGGGACAGCTAGCACAGATACGCAGTATTTT. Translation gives CASSEFLGTASTDTQYF.

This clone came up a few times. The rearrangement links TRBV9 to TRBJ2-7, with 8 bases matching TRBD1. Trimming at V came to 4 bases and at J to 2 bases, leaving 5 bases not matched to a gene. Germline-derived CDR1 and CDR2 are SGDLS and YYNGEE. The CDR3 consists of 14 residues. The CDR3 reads CASSPWTGTYEQYF. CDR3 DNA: TGTGCCAGCAGCCCCTGGACAGGGACCTACGAGCAGTACTTC.

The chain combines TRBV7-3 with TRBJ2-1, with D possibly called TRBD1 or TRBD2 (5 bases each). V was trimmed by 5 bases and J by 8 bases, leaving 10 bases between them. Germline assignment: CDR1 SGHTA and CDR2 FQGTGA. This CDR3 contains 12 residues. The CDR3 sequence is CASSEGSHEQFF. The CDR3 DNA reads TGTGCCAGCAGCGAGGGGTCGCATGAGCAGTTCTTC. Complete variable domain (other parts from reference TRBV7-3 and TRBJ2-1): GAGVSQTPSNKVTEKGKYVELRCDPISGHTALYWYRQSLGQGPEFLIYFQGTGAADDSGLPNDRFFAVRPEGSVSTLKIQRTERGDSAVYLCASSEGSHEQFFGPGTRLTVL.

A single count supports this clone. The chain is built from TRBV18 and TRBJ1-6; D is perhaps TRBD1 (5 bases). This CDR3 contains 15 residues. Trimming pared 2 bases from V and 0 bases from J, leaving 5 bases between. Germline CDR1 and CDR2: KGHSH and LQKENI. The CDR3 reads CASSPDSSYNSPLHF. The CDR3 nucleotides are TGTGCCAGCTCACCAGACAGCTCCTATAATTCACCCCTCCACTTT.

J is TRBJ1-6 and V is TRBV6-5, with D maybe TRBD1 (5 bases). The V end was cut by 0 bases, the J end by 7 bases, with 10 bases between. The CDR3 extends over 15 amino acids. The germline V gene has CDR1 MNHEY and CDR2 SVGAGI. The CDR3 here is CASSYSATANSPLHF. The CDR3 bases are TGTGCCAGCAGTTACTCAGCGACAGCCAATTCACCCCTCCACTTT.

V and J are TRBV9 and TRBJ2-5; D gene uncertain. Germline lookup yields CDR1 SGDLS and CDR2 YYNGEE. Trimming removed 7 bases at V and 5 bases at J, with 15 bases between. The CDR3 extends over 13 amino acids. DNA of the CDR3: TGTGCCAGCGGCTACAGTCCTGGGGAGACCCAGTACTTC. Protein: CASGYSPGETQYF.

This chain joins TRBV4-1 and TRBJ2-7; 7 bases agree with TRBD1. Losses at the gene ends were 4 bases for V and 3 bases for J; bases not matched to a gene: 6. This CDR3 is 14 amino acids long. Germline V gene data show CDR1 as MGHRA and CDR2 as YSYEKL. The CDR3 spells CASSPRDSYYEQYF. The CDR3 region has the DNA TGCGCCAGCAGCCCCAGGGACAGCTACTACGAGCAGTACTTC.

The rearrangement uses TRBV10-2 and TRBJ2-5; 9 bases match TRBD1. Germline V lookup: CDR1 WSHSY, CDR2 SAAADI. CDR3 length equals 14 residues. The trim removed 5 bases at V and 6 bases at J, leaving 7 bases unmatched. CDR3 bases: TGCGCCAGCAGTTCCCCGGGACAGGGACAGACCCAGTACTTC. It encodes CASSSPGQGQTQYF.

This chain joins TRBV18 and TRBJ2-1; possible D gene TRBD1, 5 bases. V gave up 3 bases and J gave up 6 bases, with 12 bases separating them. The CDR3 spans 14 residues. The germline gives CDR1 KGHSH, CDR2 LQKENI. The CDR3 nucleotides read TGTGCCAGCTCACCCGGCCCCCAGGGCAATGAGCAGTTCTTC. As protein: CASSPGPQGNEQFF. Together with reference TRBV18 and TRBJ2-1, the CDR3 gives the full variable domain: NAGVMQNPRHLVRRRGQEARLRCSPMKGHSHVYWYRQLPEEGLKFMVYLQKENIIDESGMPKERFSAEFPKEGPSILRIQQVVRGDSAAYFCASSPGPQGNEQFFGPGTRLTVL.

In DNA, the CDR3 is TGTGCCAGCAGCCAAGACTGGCGAGCGGGGTACAATGAGCAGTTCTTC. Translation: CASSQDWRAGYNEQFF. The chain joins TRBV3-1 (or the pseudogene TRBV3-2) to TRBJ2-1, with 7 bases that match TRBD2. Germline V gives CDR1 LGHDT, CDR2 YNNKEL (reference sequence). With 0 bases clipped from V and 4 bases from J, the junction kept 6 bases outside the gene matches. This CDR3 contains 16 residues.

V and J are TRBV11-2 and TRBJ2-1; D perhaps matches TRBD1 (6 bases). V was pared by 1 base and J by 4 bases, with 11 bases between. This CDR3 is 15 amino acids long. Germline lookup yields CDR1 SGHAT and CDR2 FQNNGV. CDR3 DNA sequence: TGTGCCAGCAGCTTAGGGCAGGGGTTATACAATGAGCAGTTCTTC. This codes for CASSLGQGLYNEQFF.

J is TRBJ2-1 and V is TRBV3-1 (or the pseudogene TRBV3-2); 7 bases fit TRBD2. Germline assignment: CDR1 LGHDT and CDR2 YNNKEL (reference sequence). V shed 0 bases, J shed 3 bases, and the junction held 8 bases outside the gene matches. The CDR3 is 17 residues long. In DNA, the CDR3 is TGTGCCAGCAGCCAAGATGGGGCTAGCGGCCTCTACAATGAGCAGTTCTTC. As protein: CASSQDGASGLYNEQFF.

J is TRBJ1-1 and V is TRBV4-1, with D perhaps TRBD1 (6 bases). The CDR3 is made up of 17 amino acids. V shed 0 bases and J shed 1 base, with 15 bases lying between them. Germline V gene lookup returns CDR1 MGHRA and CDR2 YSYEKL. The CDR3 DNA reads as TGCGCCAGCAGCCAAGATTATTCGCCGGGACAGAACACTGAAGCTTTCTTT. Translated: CASSQDYSPGQNTEAFF.